This entry lists 17 T cell receptor beta chains sequenced from one sample in a study of cytomegalovirus exposure and HLA in healthy donors. PCR employed 60 Vbeta and 13 Jbeta primers. The table came from immunoSEQ multiplex PCR; TCRdb's copy has only in-frame clones and leaves some out. The data contain 130,000 or so clones, roughly 70% of them singletons. Sequencing was carried out using PBMCs. The origin of the receptors is a woman aged 40 to 50 in good health and CMV-seropositive.

V and J are TRBV28 and TRBJ1-2; weak D call: TRBD1 (6 bases). Germline CDR1 reads MDHEN; CDR2 reads SYDVKM. V lost 2 bases and J 6 bases, leaving 13 bases between the germline ends. The CDR3 spans 14 residues. The DNA for the CDR3 is TGTGCCAGCAGTTTAGATGGCAGGGGCCATGGCTACACCTTC. This gives the protein CASSLDGRGHGYTF.

The chain uses TRBV19 and TRBJ2-5; D may be TRBD2 (7 bases). Germline V gene lookup returns CDR1 LNHDA and CDR2 SQIVND (reference sequence). V was cut by 10 bases and J by 2 bases, with 17 bases left in between. The CDR3 is made up of 14 amino acids. The chain's CDR3 is CATGGGSLQETQYF. As DNA, the CDR3 is TGTGCCACCGGCGGGGGCAGCCTACAAGAGACCCAGTACTTC.

The chain recombines TRBV14 with TRBJ2-1; maybe TRBD1 (5 bases). The V gene lost 2 bases and the J gene lost 5 bases, with 13 bases spanning the gap. Germline assignment: CDR1 SGHDN and CDR2 FVKESK. This CDR3 is built from 15 residues. CDR3: CASSQPQDRNNEQFF. The CDR3 coding sequence is TGTGCCAGCAGCCAACCACAGGACCGCAACAATGAGCAGTTCTTC.

The chain is built from TRBV4-2 and TRBJ2-3, with TRBD2 matching 8 bases. Trimming took 2 bases from V and 5 from J; bases not matched to a gene: 9. CDR3 length: 16 amino acids. Germline CDR1 reads LGHNA; CDR2 reads YNFKEQ. The CDR3 DNA sequence: TGTGCCAGCAGCCAAACGCGCGGGGGGCAGCAAGATACGCAGTATTTT. Translation gives CASSQTRGGQQDTQYF.

J is TRBJ2-1 and V is TRBV6-6, with 7 positions matching TRBD2. This CDR3 comprises 15 residues. Germline V gives CDR1 MNHNY, CDR2 SVGAGI (reference sequence). Trimming took 10 bases from V and 5 from J; bases not matched to a gene: 14. The CDR3 here is CATNTGRGYHNEQFF. The CDR3 DNA reads TGTGCCACCAACACTGGGCGGGGGTATCACAATGAGCAGTTCTTC.

The chain has TRBV4-2 and TRBJ1-4; D may be TRBD1 (6 bases). This CDR3 is 17 amino acids long. Germline CDR1 and CDR2: LGHNA and YNFKEQ. Trimming pared 0 bases from V and 8 bases from J, leaving 19 bases between. This CDR3 reads CASSQDWMAPRGEKLFF. As DNA, the CDR3 is TGTGCCAGCAGCCAAGATTGGATGGCTCCTAGGGGGGAAAAACTGTTTTTT.

This clone was observed a single time. Here the CDR3 reads CASSELQGGTYNEQFF. The CDR3 DNA reads as TGTGCCAGCAGTGAATTACAGGGGGGGACTTACAATGAGCAGTTCTTC. The chain uses TRBV25-1 and TRBJ2-1; D may be TRBD1 (8 bases). Germline V gives CDR1 MGHDK, CDR2 SYGVNS. The CDR3 contains 16 residues. The ends were cut back, 1 base at V and 4 bases at J, with 14 bases in the middle.

This chain links TRBV29-1 with TRBJ1-4; TRBD1 is a possible D gene (5 bases). V was trimmed by 4 bases and J by 0 bases, leaving 9 bases between them. From germline, CDR1 is SQVTM and CDR2 ANQGSEA. The CDR3 runs to 14 residues. The CDR3 bases are TGCAGCGTTGTCGGGACTACAACTAATGAAAAACTGTTTTTT. As protein: CSVVGTTTNEKLFF.

The V call is TRBV6-5, the J call TRBJ1-5; 7 bases fit TRBD1. The trim removed 5 bases at V and 2 bases at J, leaving 3 bases unmatched. Germline V lookup: CDR1 MNHEY, CDR2 SVGAGI. The CDR3 extends over 14 amino acids. DNA for the CDR3: TGTGCCAGCAGTCCAGGGGGAGGCAATCAGCCCCAGCATTTT. It yields the protein CASSPGGGNQPQHF.

V is TRBV5-6 and J is TRBJ2-7; 10 bases line up with TRBD1. The CDR3 runs 13 residues. Unmatched junction bases numbered 2, after V lost 3 bases and J lost 5 bases. CDR1 SGHDT and CDR2 YYEEEE come from the germline V gene. CDR3 bases: TGTGCCAGCAGCTCCGGGACAGGGGACGAGCAGTACTTC. Amino acid sequence: CASSSGTGDEQYF.

This clone was recorded once. V is TRBV5-1 and J is TRBJ2-2; the match to TRBD2 covers 7 bases. The J segment lost 3 bases and the V segment lost 7 bases, leaving 24 bases of the junction unmatched. The germline CDR1 and CDR2 sequences are SGHRS and YFSETQ. The CDR3 covers 20 residues. CDR3 loop: CASRRRAGVPISEDTGELFF. Here the CDR3 DNA reads TGCGCCAGCCGACGTAGGGCGGGGGTACCAATCTCGGAGGACACCGGGGAGCTGTTTTTT.

The gene calls are TRBV7-2 and TRBJ1-6; 7 nucleotides match TRBD1. CDR1 is SGHTA, CDR2 FQGNSA, per germline. The CDR3 consists of 16 residues. J lost 7 bases, V lost 3 bases, and 9 bases had no gene match. For the CDR3, the DNA is TGTGCCAGCAGCTTTTCACGACAGGGAGGCAATTCACCCCTCCACTTT. This translates into CASSFSRQGGNSPLHF.

This chain uses TRBV9 with TRBJ2-7; TRBD2 might be the D (7 bases). CDR3 length: 14 residues. CDR1 is SGDLS, CDR2 YYNGEE, per germline. Trimming removed 3 bases from V and 1 base from J, with 11 bases in between. CDR3 sequence reads: CASSAGGPSYEQYF. The CDR3 DNA sequence: TGTGCCAGCAGCGCCGGGGGGCCTTCCTACGAGCAGTACTTC.

The chain has TRBV28 and TRBJ1-1, with 7 nucleotides matching TRBD1. The CDR3 totals 13 residues. Trimming at V came to 5 bases and at J to 11 bases, leaving 11 bases not matched to a gene. Germline CDR1 reads MDHEN; CDR2 reads SYDVKM. CDR3 amino acids: CASSPRDRVVAFF. The DNA of the CDR3 is TGTGCCAGCAGTCCGCGAGACAGGGTCGTGGCTTTCTTT.

V gene TRBV7-2 combines with J gene TRBJ2-7, with 7 nucleotides matching TRBD1. Trimming took 4 bases from V and 4 from J; bases not matched to a gene: 13. The germline CDR1 and CDR2 sequences are SGHTA and FQGNSA. The CDR3 is 16 amino acids. CDR3 sequence (DNA): TGTGCCAGCAGCTCCTGGGAGAGGGGGCATCGGTACGAGCAGTACTTC. Its protein is CASSSWERGHRYEQYF. The whole variable domain, remainder taken from reference TRBV7-2 and TRBJ2-7, is GAGVSQSPSNKVTEKGKDVELRCDPISGHTALYWYRQSLGQGLEFLIYFQGNSAPDKSGLPSDRFSAERTGGSVSTLTIQRTQQEDSAVYLCASSSWERGHRYEQYFGPGTRLTVT.

This clone was seen a single time. The chain joins TRBV28 to TRBJ2-3; no firm D call. The ends were cut back, 2 bases at V and 7 bases at J, with 13 bases in the middle. Germline loops: CDR1 MDHEN, CDR2 SYDVKM. There are 14 residues in the CDR3. DNA for the CDR3: TGTGCCAGCAGTTTAATGGCAGGTTCAAATACGCAGTATTTT. As protein: CASSLMAGSNTQYF.

This chain links TRBV28 with TRBJ2-1; maybe TRBD1 (5 bases). Trimming shortened V by 5 bases and J by 10 bases, and 12 bases separated the two germline ends. The CDR3 is 12 residues long. Per the germline V gene, CDR1 is MDHEN and CDR2 is SYDVKM. CDR3 loop: CASSVTRQEQFF. The CDR3 DNA sequence: TGTGCCAGCAGTGTCACTCGACAGGAGCAGTTCTTC.